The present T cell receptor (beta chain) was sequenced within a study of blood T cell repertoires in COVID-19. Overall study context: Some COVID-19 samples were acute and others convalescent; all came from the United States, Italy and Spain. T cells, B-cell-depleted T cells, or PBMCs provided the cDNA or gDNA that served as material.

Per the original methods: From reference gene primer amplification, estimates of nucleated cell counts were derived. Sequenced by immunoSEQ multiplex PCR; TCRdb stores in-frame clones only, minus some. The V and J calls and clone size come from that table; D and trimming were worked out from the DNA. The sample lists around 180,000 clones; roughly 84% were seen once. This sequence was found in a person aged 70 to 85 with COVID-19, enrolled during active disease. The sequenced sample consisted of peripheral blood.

The CDR3 nucleotides are TGTGCCAGTAGCCAAACCGGGACAGCGAGAAATTCACCCCTCCACTTT. Protein sequence: CASSQTGTARNSPLHF. J is TRBJ1-6 and V is TRBV19, with 7 bases lining up with TRBD1. V shed 6 bases and J 7 bases; nucleotides not matched to a gene: 12. CDR3 length: 16 amino acids. Germline V lookup: CDR1 LNHDA, CDR2 SQIVND (reference sequence).